The clone carrying this TCR beta chain was picked up one time. Its antigen remains unidentified. In TCRdb, the reads were re-called with MiXCR into one record per CDR3 protein. The profile covers tens of thousands of distinct CDR3 sequences, with less than 25% appearing a single time and roughly 8.3% taken by the ten largest. These data come from a study of type 1 regulatory T cells. Overall study context: T-allo10 is an in vitro-generated, Tr1-enriched CD4 T cell product specific for alloantigen.

Trimming cost V 4 bases and J 8 bases, with 8 bases left between them. Germline values: CDR1 SNHLY, CDR2 FYNNEI. The length of the CDR3 is 11 residues. Whole-study findings and limits: Tr1 cells had a more restricted TCR repertoire than non-Tr1 cells.

Input material: cultured type 1 regulatory T (Tr1) cells, either the whole culture or a sorted fraction (not recorded which). The sequence derives from a human donor in good health. The J gene is TRBJ1-2, the V gene TRBV2, with D possibly TRBD1 on 6 matching bases. The CDR3 DNA sequence: TGTGCCAGCAGTGGAGGGGGAGGCTACACCTTC. Translating gives CASSGGGGYTF.